One T cell receptor (beta chain) is described in this entry. The antigen remains unidentified. Each sample gave at least 6.5 million isolated PBMCs. This sample is part of a study of blood T cells in healthy people across ages. General study results and limits: Diversity was estimated from one million T cells, and these estimates were considered underestimates.

The use of a sample-barcoded 5' primer and a J-beta primer mix characterized a second PCR of roughly 7 to 11 cycles. Via MiXCR, TCRdb re-called the 5' RACE reads, giving one row per CDR3 protein. The sample shows about 1,500,000 distinct CDR3 sequences, around 39% of them seen only once. The receptor was derived from a young woman in good health. Sequencing was done on a sample of blood.

The CDR3 spells CASSSGGITTNEQYF. The CDR3 DNA is TGTGCCAGCAGCTCTGGGGGGATCACGACCAATGAGCAGTACTTC. V is TRBV7-9 and J is TRBJ2-7; maybe TRBD2 (6 bases). This CDR3 has 15 residues. Trimming removed 4 bases at V and 7 bases at J, with 20 bases between. CDR1 and CDR2 from the germline V gene are SEHNR and FQNEAQ (reference sequence).